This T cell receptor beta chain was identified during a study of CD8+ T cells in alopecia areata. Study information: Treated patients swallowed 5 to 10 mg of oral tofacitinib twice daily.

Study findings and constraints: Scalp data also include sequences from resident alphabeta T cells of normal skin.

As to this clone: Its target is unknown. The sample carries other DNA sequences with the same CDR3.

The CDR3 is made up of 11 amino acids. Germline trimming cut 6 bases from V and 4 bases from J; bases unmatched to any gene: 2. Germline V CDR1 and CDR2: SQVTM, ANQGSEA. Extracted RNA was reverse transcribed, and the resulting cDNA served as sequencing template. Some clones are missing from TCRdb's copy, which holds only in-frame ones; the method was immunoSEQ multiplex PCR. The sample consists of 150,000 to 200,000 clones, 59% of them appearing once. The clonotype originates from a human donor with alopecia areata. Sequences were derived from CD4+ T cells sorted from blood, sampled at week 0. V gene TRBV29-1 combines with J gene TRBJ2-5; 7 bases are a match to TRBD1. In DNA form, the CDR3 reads TGCAGCGTCTCAGGGGGAGAGACCCAGTACTTC. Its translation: CSVSGGETQYF.